This T cell receptor beta chain derives from a study of neurological immune-mediated disorders. Study details: Multiple sclerosis patients numbered about 34, of whom some 30 were relapsing-remitting and 3 secondary progressive.

From 2 million PBMCs stored at -80 C, the unsorted libraries were generated. Overall study findings and caveats: The absence of any CDR3 amino acid sequence shared by expanded clones across subjects suggests that repertoires were private in all groups.

This clonotype was picked up many times. Its antigen is unknown. Trimming removed 1 base from V and 2 bases from J; junction bases left unmatched: 2. The CDR3 is 14 amino acids. CDR1 and CDR2 (germline): SEHNR, FQNEAQ (reference sequence). From 15-18 subjects, over 190 million TCR-beta sequences were obtained in each sequencing run. TCRdb itself ran the 5' RACE reads through MiXCR, one entry per CDR3 protein. This table has more than 75,000 distinct CDR3 sequences, under 4.5% appearing once. The rearrangement uses TRBV7-9 and TRBJ2-7; 7 nucleotides align to TRBD2. What was sequenced was PBMCs. The clonotype was recovered from a woman aged 45-60 years with multiple sclerosis. Written as DNA, the CDR3 is TGTGCCAGCAGCTTAGGACTAGCCACCTACGAGCAGTACTTC. It specifies CASSLGLATYEQYF.